These 26 T cell receptor beta chains share one sample of origin, sequenced in a study of blood T cells in healthy people across ages. Combining a sample-barcoded 5' primer with a J-beta primer mix, a second PCR ran for roughly 7 to 12 cycles. TCRdb re-derived calls from the 5' RACE reads in MiXCR, one entry per CDR3 protein. This repertoire shows about 700,000 distinct CDR3 sequences, roughly 30% found once; its top ten account for 15%. The sample was blood. These receptors were collected from an elderly woman in good health.

The gene calls are TRBV27 and TRBJ1-4; 9 bases are shared with TRBD1. Germline CDR1 MNHEY, CDR2 SMNVEV (reference sequence). V was clipped by 7 bases and J by 0 bases; unmatched bases: 9. The length of the CDR3 is 17 residues. DNA of the CDR3: TGTGCCAGCAAACACGGGACAGGGCCCCCAACTAATGAAAAACTGTTTTTT. It yields the protein CASKHGTGPPTNEKLFF.

In regard to this clonotype: A much larger clone sits a single nucleotide away, making a read error possible. V and J are TRBV7-2 and TRBJ2-3; D uncertain. With 2 bases removed from V and 1 base from J, the gap between germline ends came to 13 bases. There are 16 residues in the CDR3. The V gene's germline CDR1 is SGHTA and CDR2 FQGNSA. The CDR3 reads CASSLWFLPRTDTQYF. CDR3 bases: TGTGCCAGCAGCTTATGGTTTCTGCCCCGCACAGATACGCAGTATTTT. Combining the CDR3 with reference TRBV7-2 and TRBJ2-3 gives the whole variable domain GAGVSQSPSNKVTEKGKDVELRCDPISGHTALYWYRQSLGQGLEFLIYFQGNSAPDKSGLPSDRFSAERTGGSVSTLTIQRTQQEDSAVYLCASSLWFLPRTDTQYFGPGTRLTVL.

The table lists this clonotype with a count of one. V usage is TRBV7-2 and J usage is TRBJ1-1; D remains ambiguous. V lost 0 bases and J 7 bases, leaving 15 bases between the germline ends. Germline lookup yields CDR1 SGHTA and CDR2 FQGNSA. CDR3 length: 15 residues. Here the CDR3 reads CASSLAISLKGEAFF. DNA of the CDR3: TGTGCCAGCAGCTTAGCCATATCCCTGAAGGGTGAAGCTTTCTTT.

The chain couples TRBV7-6 to TRBJ2-1, with D possibly TRBD2 on 7 matching bases. This CDR3 region has 16 residues. Per germline, CDR1 SGHVS and CDR2 FNYEAQ. Trimming took 5 bases from V and 8 from J, leaving 22 bases between them. The CDR3 DNA is TGTGCCAGCAGCGCTATAGGGGGATCCCGGGGGGATGAGCAGTTCTTC. Translation gives CASSAIGGSRGDEQFF.

This sequence joins TRBV7-2 and TRBJ2-1, with 7 bases lining up with TRBD1. J gave up 10 bases and V 1 base, and 13 bases lay outside the gene matches. The germline gives CDR1 SGHTA, CDR2 FQGNSA. The CDR3 has 16 residues. The CDR3 loop is CASSLGGRGFTGEQFF. CDR3 in DNA: TGTGCCAGCAGCTTAGGCGGCAGGGGGTTTACGGGAGAGCAGTTCTTC. The entire variable domain, with the rest obtained from reference TRBV7-2 and TRBJ2-1, is as follows: GAGVSQSPSNKVTEKGKDVELRCDPISGHTALYWYRQSLGQGLEFLIYFQGNSAPDKSGLPSDRFSAERTGGSVSTLTIQRTQQEDSAVYLCASSLGGRGFTGEQFFGPGTRLTVL.

At least ten counts were recorded for this clonotype. A much larger clone is a single base away; this may be a read error. V usage is TRBV7-9 and J usage is TRBJ2-5; D is possibly TRBD1 (5 bases). Germline loops: CDR1 SEHNR, CDR2 FQNEAQ (reference sequence). The V end was cut by 3 bases, the J end by 11 bases, with 22 bases between. The CDR3 runs to 15 residues. CDR3 nucleotide sequence: TGTGCCAGCAGCTTTACCGGTAGGGGCTACAATGAGCAGTACTTC. Translation: CASSFTGRGYNEQYF.

As regards this clonotype: A much larger clone sits a single nucleotide away, making a read error possible. V and J are TRBV2 and TRBJ2-5, with D maybe TRBD1 (6 bases). The tail of the sequence fits TRBJ2-7 better, so the J call may be wrong. Germline V gene lookup returns CDR1 SNHLY and CDR2 FYNNEI. The CDR3 is 14 amino acids. The CDR3, as DNA: TGTGCCAGCCAAGGGGCAGGGGCGGCCTACGAGCAGTACTTC. It specifies CASQGAGAAYEQYF.

This clonotype occurred many times. The rearrangement joins TRBV6-6 to TRBJ2-5; no firm D call. The germline V and J ends were trimmed by 4 bases and 1 base, with 4 bases remaining between them. The CDR3 has 12 residues. Germline values: CDR1 MNHNY, CDR2 SVGAGI (reference sequence). The DNA for the CDR3 is TGTGCCAGCAGTTTTACCCAAGAGACCCAGTACTTC. This codes for CASSFTQETQYF.

This clonotype has a count of ten or more. V and J are TRBV30 and TRBJ1-2; D might be TRBD1 (6 bases). The CDR3 consists of 14 residues. V lost 3 bases, J lost 0 bases, and 11 bases lay in between. Germline V gene sequence: CDR1 GTSNPN, CDR2 SVGIG (reference sequence). Here the CDR3 reads CAWSKGGANYGYTF. CDR3 in DNA: TGTGCCTGGAGCAAGGGGGGAGCTAACTATGGCTACACCTTC.

J is TRBJ2-1 and V is TRBV7-2; 7 bases map to TRBD1. Germline CDR1 and CDR2: SGHTA and FQGNSA. The CDR3 runs 16 residues. The V and J ends lost 4 bases and 5 bases, in that order; junction bases with no gene match: 11. Written as DNA, the CDR3 is TGTGCCAGCAGCTCCCTGACAGGGTGGGCCCACAATGAGCAGTTCTTC. It encodes CASSSLTGWAHNEQFF.

This clonotype appeared many times. The V gene is TRBV12-3 or TRBV12-4, the J gene TRBJ2-7, with 8 nucleotides matching TRBD1. The CDR3 loop spans 13 amino acids. Trimming took 4 bases from V and 5 from J; bases not matched to a gene: 4. The CDR3 bases are TGTGCCAGCAGTTATGGACAGGGCCACGAGCAGTACTTC. Its translation: CASSYGQGHEQYF.

This clonotype was observed at least ten times. The gene calls are TRBV15 and TRBJ2-3, with 7 bases aligning to TRBD1. The CDR3 is 15 residues long. The V segment lost 2 bases and the J segment 3 bases; nucleotides outside the gene matches: 5. Germline V CDR1 and CDR2: LNHNV, YYDKDF (reference sequence). The CDR3 DNA sequence: TGTGCCACCAGCAGATCTATGACAGGGACAGATACGCAGTATTTT. Its protein is CATSRSMTGTDTQYF.

In this sample, this clonotype turned up once. The chain carries TRBV9 and TRBJ2-3; 7 bases match TRBD2. Germline V CDR1 and CDR2: SGDLS, YYNGEE. The CDR3 sequence is 20 residues long. J was trimmed by 5 bases and V by 4 bases; bases with no gene match: 25. The CDR3 spells CASSPNAIRSSSGSIDTQYF. CDR3 nucleotides: TGTGCCAGCAGCCCAAACGCAATCCGAAGCTCTAGCGGATCCATAGATACGCAGTATTTT. Combining the CDR3 with reference TRBV9 and TRBJ2-3 gives the whole variable domain DSGVTQTPKHLITATGQRVTLRCSPRSGDLSVYWYQQSLDQGLQFLIQYYNGEERAKGNILERFSAQQFPDLHSELNLSSLELGDSALYFCASSPNAIRSSSGSIDTQYFGPGTRLTVL.

A remark on this clonotype: A much larger clone lies one base from this, so it may be a read error. The chain carries TRBV15 and TRBJ2-3; weak D call: TRBD1 (5 bases). This CDR3 comprises 16 residues. V was trimmed by 0 bases and J by 6 bases, leaving 16 bases between them. The germline gives CDR1 LNHNV, CDR2 YYDKDF (reference sequence). This CDR3 is CATSRDNTGARDTQYF. Written as DNA, the CDR3 is TGTGCCACCAGCAGAGATAACACAGGTGCTAGGGATACGCAGTATTTT.

The table lists this clonotype with many counts. The chain employs TRBV6-1 and TRBJ2-5; 13 bases fit TRBD2. There are 16 residues in the CDR3. Losses at the gene ends were 6 bases for V and 5 bases for J; bases not matched to a gene: 9. Germline V CDR1 and CDR2: MNHNS, SASEGT. The DNA for the CDR3 is TGTGCCAGCAGGTCGACGCAACTAGCGGGGGGGGAGACCCAGTACTTC. Its translation: CASRSTQLAGGETQYF.

The J gene is TRBJ1-1, the V gene TRBV24-1; no definite D call. The CDR3 spans 16 residues. Germline values: CDR1 KGHDR, CDR2 SFDVKD. The ends were cut back, 3 bases at V and 2 bases at J, with 15 bases in the middle. CDR3 sequence reads: CATSDPPPGSNTEAFF. Written as DNA, the CDR3 is TGTGCCACCAGTGATCCCCCGCCGGGCAGCAACACTGAAGCTTTCTTT.

In DNA, the CDR3 is TGCAGTGCTAGAGATTACGACTTGGGCAGGGCGGGTTATGTGGAGACCCAGTACTTC. It codes for CSARDYDLGRAGYVETQYF. V usage is TRBV20-1 and J usage is TRBJ2-5, with D perhaps assigned TRBD1 or TRBD2 (5 bases each). The ends were cut back, 0 bases at V and 5 bases at J, with 28 bases in the middle. CDR3 size: 19 residues. Germline V gene data show CDR1 as DFQATT and CDR2 as SNEGSKA (reference sequence).

This clonotype was found a few times. This clone may be a read error of a much larger clone one base away. The rearrangement joins TRBV20-1 to TRBJ2-1, with D uncertain. The CDR3 runs 11 residues. CDR1 and CDR2 from the germline V gene are DFQATT and SNEGSKA (reference sequence). The CDR3 spells CRALFNNEQFF. The CDR3 region has the DNA TGCAGGGCGCTATTTAACAATGAGCAGTTCTTC.

V gene TRBV20-1 combines with J gene TRBJ1-1, with D possibly matching TRBD1 (6 bases). CDR1 and CDR2 from the germline V gene are DFQATT and SNEGSKA (reference sequence). The CDR3 runs to 13 residues. With 6 bases removed from V and 1 base from J, the gap between germline ends came to 12 bases. In nucleotides, the CDR3 is TGCAGTGCCGTCGGGGGGGCGAACACTGAAGCTTTCTTT. Its translation is CSAVGGANTEAFF.

The rearrangement uses TRBV6-5 and TRBJ1-1, with TRBD1 as a possible D gene (5 bases). Trimming left V 7 bases short and J 4 bases short, with 22 bases between. CDR3 size: 16 residues. Germline CDR1 and CDR2: MNHEY and SVGAGI. This CDR3 is CASTFRPRGFLTEAFF. CDR3 coding DNA: TGTGCCAGCACTTTCCGGCCCCGGGGCTTCCTCACTGAAGCTTTCTTT.

This clonotype showed up just a few times. A read error may produce the germline difference seen at one junction end. The chain recombines TRBV20-1 with TRBJ1-5, with D hard to call. Germline CDR1 reads DFQATT; CDR2 reads SNEGSKA (reference sequence). The CDR3 is 14 amino acids. This CDR3 reads CSARPETANRPQHF. CDR3 bases: TGCAGTGCTAGACCGGAGACCGCCAATCGGCCCCAGCATTTT.

A note on this clonotype: One junction end does not reproduce the germline sequence, and a read error may be involved. The chain is built from TRBV7-2 and TRBJ1-2, with D unclear. CDR1 and CDR2 (germline): SGHTA, FQGNSA. CDR3 size: 12 residues. The CDR3 DNA follows: TGTGCCAGCAGCTTAGCCAACTATGGCTGCACCTTC. This gives the protein CASSLANYGCTF.

This clonotype has at least ten counts. The rearrangement links TRBV4-3 to TRBJ2-5, with 9 bases aligning to TRBD2. This CDR3 spans 15 amino acids. Losses at the gene ends were 4 bases for V and 3 bases for J; bases not matched to a gene: 6. Germline CDR1 LGHNA, CDR2 YSLEER. The CDR3 region has the DNA TGCGCCAGCAGCCCCTTAGGCGGGGGGGAAGAGACCCAGTACTTC. This codes for CASSPLGGGEETQYF.

This clonotype was detected only a few times. Just one base apart from a much larger clone, this may be a read error. The chain combines TRBV6-1 with TRBJ2-5; D gene unclear. Trimming shortened V by 6 bases and J by 11 bases, and 25 bases separated the two germline ends. The CDR3 extends over 15 amino acids. The V gene's germline CDR1 is MNHNS and CDR2 SASEGT. The CDR3 DNA follows: TGTGCCAGCAGCCCTTCGTCCGGTATTGGCTACGGGCAGTACTTC. It yields the protein CASSPSSGIGYGQYF.

This clonotype occurred many times. DNA of the CDR3: TGTGCCAGCAGTTTCACAGTCTACGAGCAGTACTTC. Protein product: CASSFTVYEQYF. The chain joins TRBV12-3 or TRBV12-4 to TRBJ2-7; D unclear. The CDR3 consists of 12 residues. Deletions cut 3 bases from V and 3 bases from J, with 6 bases between.

This clonotype was seen just once. The rearrangement joins TRBV7-3 to TRBJ2-1; 12 nucleotides align to TRBD1. This CDR3 is 16 amino acids long. CDR1 is SGHTA and CDR2 is FQGTGA in the germline V gene. Trimming cost V 5 bases and J 8 bases; bases outside gene matches: 10. The CDR3 spells CASSLTGTGGLDEQFF. CDR3 bases: TGTGCCAGCAGCCTCACTGGGACAGGGGGCCTTGATGAGCAGTTCTTC. The complete variable domain, with remaining parts taken from reference TRBV7-3 and TRBJ2-1, reads GAGVSQTPSNKVTEKGKYVELRCDPISGHTALYWYRQSLGQGPEFLIYFQGTGAADDSGLPNDRFFAVRPEGSVSTLKIQRTERGDSAVYLCASSLTGTGGLDEQFFGPGTRLTVL.